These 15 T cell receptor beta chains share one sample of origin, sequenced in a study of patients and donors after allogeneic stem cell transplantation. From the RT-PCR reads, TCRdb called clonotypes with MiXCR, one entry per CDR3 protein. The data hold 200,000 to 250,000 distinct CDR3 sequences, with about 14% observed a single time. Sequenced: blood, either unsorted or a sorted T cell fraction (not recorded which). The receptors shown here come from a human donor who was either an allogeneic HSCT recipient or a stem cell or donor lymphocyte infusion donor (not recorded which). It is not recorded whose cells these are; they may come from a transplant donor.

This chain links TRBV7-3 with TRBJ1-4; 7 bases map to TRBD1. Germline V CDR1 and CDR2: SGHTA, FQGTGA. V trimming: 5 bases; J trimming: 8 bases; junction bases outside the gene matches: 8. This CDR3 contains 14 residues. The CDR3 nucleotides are TGTGCCAGCAGCCCAGGGGGTCTCGGAGAAAAACTGTTTTTT. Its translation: CASSPGGLGEKLFF.

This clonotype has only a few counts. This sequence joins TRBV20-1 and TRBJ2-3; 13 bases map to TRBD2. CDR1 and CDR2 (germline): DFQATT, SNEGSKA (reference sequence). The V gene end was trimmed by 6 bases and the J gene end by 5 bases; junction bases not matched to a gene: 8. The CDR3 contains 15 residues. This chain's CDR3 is CSAPRLAGGKDTQYF. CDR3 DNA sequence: TGCAGTGCACCCAGACTAGCGGGAGGTAAAGATACGCAGTATTTT.

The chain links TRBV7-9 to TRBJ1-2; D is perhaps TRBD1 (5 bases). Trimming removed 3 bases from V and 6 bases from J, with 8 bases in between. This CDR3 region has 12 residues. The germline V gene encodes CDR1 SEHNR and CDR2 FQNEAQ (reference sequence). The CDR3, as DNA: TGTGCCAGCAGCTTCGGCAGGGATGGCTACACCTTC. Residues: CASSFGRDGYTF.

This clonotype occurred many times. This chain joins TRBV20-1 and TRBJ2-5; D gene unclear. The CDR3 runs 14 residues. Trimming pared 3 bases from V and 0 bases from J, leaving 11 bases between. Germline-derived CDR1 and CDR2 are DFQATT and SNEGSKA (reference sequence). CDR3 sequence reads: CSASAGWYQETQYF. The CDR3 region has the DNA TGCAGTGCTAGTGCCGGCTGGTACCAAGAGACCCAGTACTTC.

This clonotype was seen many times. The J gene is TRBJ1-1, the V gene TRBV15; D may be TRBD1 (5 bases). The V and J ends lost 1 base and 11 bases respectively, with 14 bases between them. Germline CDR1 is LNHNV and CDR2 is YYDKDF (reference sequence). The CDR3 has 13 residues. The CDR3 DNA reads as TGTGCCACCAGCAGAGGCGGCGGGGGATCGGCTTTCTTT. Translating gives CATSRGGGGSAFF.

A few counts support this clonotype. CDR3 amino acids: CASSVDYSNQPQHF. The CDR3, as DNA: TGTGCCAGCAGTGTAGATTATAGCAATCAGCCCCAGCATTTT. V is TRBV2 and J is TRBJ1-5; no clear D. Germline CDR1 SNHLY, CDR2 FYNNEI. Trimming pared 4 bases from V and 0 bases from J, leaving 7 bases between. There are 14 residues in the CDR3.

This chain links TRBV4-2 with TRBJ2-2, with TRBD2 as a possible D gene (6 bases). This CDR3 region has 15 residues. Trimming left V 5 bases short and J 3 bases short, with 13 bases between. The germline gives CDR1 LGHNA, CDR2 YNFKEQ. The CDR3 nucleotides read TGTGCCAGCAGCTCCCGGGGGTCGGACACCGGGGAGCTGTTTTTT. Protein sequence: CASSSRGSDTGELFF.

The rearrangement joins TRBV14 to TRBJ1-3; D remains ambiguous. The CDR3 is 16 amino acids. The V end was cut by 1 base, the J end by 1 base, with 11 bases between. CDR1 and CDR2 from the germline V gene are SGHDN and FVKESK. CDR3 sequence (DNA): TGTGCCAGCAGCCAAGTATCCGGGTTTTCTGGAAACACCATATATTTT. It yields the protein CASSQVSGFSGNTIYF. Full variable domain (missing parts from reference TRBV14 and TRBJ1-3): EAGVTQFPSHSVIEKGQTVTLRCDPISGHDNLYWYRRVMGKEIKFLLHFVKESKQDESGMPNNRFLAERTGGTYSTLKVQPAELEDSGVYFCASSQVSGFSGNTIYFGEGSWLTVV.

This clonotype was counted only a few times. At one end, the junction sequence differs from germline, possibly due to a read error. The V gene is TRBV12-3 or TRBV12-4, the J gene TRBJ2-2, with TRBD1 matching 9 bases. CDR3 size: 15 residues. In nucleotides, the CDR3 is TGTGCCAGCAGTTTGATGACAGGGGGGACCGAGGAGCTGTTTTTT. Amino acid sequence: CASSLMTGGTEELFF.

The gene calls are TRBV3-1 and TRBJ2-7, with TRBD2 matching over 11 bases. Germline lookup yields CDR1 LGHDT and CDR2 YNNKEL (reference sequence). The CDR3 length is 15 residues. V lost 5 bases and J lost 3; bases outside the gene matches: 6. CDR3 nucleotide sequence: TGTGCCAGCAGCAAAAGAGGACTAGCGGGCTACGAGCAGTACTTC. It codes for CASSKRGLAGYEQYF.

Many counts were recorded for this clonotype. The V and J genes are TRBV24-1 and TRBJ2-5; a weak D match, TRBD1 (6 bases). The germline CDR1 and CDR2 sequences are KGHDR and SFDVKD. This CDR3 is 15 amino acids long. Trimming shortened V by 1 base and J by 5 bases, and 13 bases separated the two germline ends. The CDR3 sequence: CATSDFTDSEETQYF. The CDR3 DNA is TGTGCCACCAGTGATTTCACGGACAGTGAGGAGACCCAGTACTTC.

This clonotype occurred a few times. DNA for the CDR3: TGTGCCAGCAGTCAGCCAGGGGGGGTCGGGCAGCCCCAGCATTTT. Protein sequence: CASSQPGGVGQPQHF. V usage is TRBV6-2 or TRBV6-3 and J usage is TRBJ1-5; 7 bases line up with TRBD1. V shed 5 bases, J shed 7 bases, and the junction held 11 bases outside the gene matches. Germline CDR1 and CDR2: MNHEY and SVGEGT. The CDR3 is 15 residues long.

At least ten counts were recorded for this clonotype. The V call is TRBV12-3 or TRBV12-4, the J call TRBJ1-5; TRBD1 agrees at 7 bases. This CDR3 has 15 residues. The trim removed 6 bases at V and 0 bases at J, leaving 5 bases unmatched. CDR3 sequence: CASRGDSFSNQPQHF. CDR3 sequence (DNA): TGTGCCAGCAGGGGGGACAGTTTTAGCAATCAGCCCCAGCATTTT.

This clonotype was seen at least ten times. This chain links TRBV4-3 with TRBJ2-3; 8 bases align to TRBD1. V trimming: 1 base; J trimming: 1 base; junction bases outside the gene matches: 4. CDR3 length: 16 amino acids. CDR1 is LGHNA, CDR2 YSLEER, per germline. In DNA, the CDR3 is TGCGCCAGCAGCCAAGTTTGGGGACAGGGCACAGATACGCAGTATTTT. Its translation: CASSQVWGQGTDTQYF.

The CDR3: CSARVQTSDTDTQYF. Here the CDR3 DNA reads TGCAGTGCTAGAGTCCAGACTAGCGACACAGATACGCAGTATTTT. The chain combines TRBV20-1 with TRBJ2-3, with 8 bases aligning to TRBD2. V lost 1 base, J lost 2 bases, and 5 bases stayed unmatched. The germline CDR1 and CDR2 sequences are DFQATT and SNEGSKA (reference sequence). The CDR3 has 15 amino acids.